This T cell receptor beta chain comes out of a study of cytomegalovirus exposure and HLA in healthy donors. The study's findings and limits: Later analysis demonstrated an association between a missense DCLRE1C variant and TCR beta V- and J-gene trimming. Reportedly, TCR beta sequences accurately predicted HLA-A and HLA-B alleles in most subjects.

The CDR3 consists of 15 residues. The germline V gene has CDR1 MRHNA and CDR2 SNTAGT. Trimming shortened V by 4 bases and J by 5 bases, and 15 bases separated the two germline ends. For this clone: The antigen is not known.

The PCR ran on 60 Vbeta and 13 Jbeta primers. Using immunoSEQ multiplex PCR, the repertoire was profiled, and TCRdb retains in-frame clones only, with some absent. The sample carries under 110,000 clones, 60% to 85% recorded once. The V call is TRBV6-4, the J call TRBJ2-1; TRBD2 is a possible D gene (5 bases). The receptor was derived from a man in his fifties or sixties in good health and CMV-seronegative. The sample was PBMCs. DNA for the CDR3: TGTGCCAGCAGTGTTTACCCGGGGTCCAACAATGAGCAGTTCTTC. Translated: CASSVYPGSNNEQFF.